This T cell receptor (beta chain) was documented in a study of blood T cell repertoires in COVID-19. As originally analysed: Cell counts per sample came from amplifying reference gene primers. Assay: immunoSEQ multiplex PCR; the TCRdb copy retains only in-frame clones and omits some. The DNA gave D and trimming, while V, J and clone size come from that table. The data hold about 200,000 clones, with about 90% observed a single time. The V gene lost 3 bases and the J gene lost 4 bases, with 9 bases spanning the gap. CDR1 and CDR2 from the germline V gene are ENHRY and SYGVKD. The CDR3 consists of 13 residues.

The sample taken for sequencing was peripheral blood. This sequence joins TRBV10-3 and TRBJ1-2, with D maybe TRBD1 (6 bases). The clonotype comes from a woman between 50 and 59 years old with acute or convalescent COVID-19. Here the CDR3 DNA reads TGTGCCATCAGTGAACAAGGGGGCTATGGCTACACCTTC. This codes for CAISEQGGYGYTF.